The 17 T cell receptor beta chains given below trace back to one sample, sequenced in a study of cytomegalovirus exposure and HLA in healthy donors. The PCR had 60 Vbeta and 13 Jbeta primers. Assay: immunoSEQ multiplex PCR; the TCRdb copy retains only in-frame clones and omits some. The profile shows 130,000 to 150,000 clones, 75% to 85% of them singletons. The specimen sequenced was PBMCs. These receptors were taken from a man in his forties in good health and CMV-seronegative.

The chain uses TRBV19 and TRBJ2-1, with TRBD2 matching 9 bases. CDR3 length: 18 residues. The germline CDR1 and CDR2 sequences are LNHDA and SQIVND (reference sequence). Unmatched junction bases numbered 11, after V lost 4 bases and J lost 1 base. The CDR3 region has the DNA TGTGCCAGTAGTACCCCGAGAAGCGGGGGGCCATCCTACAATGAGCAGTTCTTC. Its protein product is CASSTPRSGGPSYNEQFF.

This clone has only one observation. The chain is built from TRBV11-3 and TRBJ2-7; D may be TRBD2 (5 bases). V lost 1 base to trimming and J lost 3 bases, with 10 bases between them. From germline, CDR1 is SGHNT and CDR2 YENEEA. The CDR3 consists of 14 residues. The CDR3 loop reads CASSLGGPDYEQYF. The CDR3 nucleotides read TGTGCCAGCAGCTTAGGCGGGCCTGACTACGAGCAGTACTTC.

The V gene is TRBV11-2, the J gene TRBJ2-5, with D uncertain. Germline V gene lookup returns CDR1 SGHAT and CDR2 FQNNGV. The CDR3 runs 15 residues. The germline V and J ends were trimmed by 1 base and 2 bases, with 11 bases remaining between them. The CDR3 DNA follows: TGTGCCAGCAGCTTAGGGCCGGGTTCTCAAGAGACCCAGTACTTC. It yields the protein CASSLGPGSQETQYF. Full variable domain (rest looked up from reference TRBV11-2 and TRBJ2-5): EAGVAQSPRYKIIEKRQSVAFWCNPISGHATLYWYQQILGQGPKLLIQFQNNGVVDDSQLPKDRFSAERLKGVDSTLKIQPAKLEDSAVYLCASSLGPGSQETQYFGPGTRLLVL.

This chain links TRBV4-3 with TRBJ1-6; D is unresolved. Trimming took off 0 bases at V and 7 bases at J, with 13 bases between the two ends. The CDR3 spans 16 residues. CDR1 and CDR2 (germline): LGHNA, YSLEER. Here the CDR3 DNA reads TGCGCCAGCAGCCAAGATCGAATGGAGGAGAATTCACCCCTCCACTTT. Translated: CASSQDRMEENSPLHF.

The chain uses TRBV9 and TRBJ2-1; 9 positions agree with TRBD1. With 4 bases clipped from V and 8 bases from J, the junction kept 10 bases outside the gene matches. This CDR3 contains 15 residues. CDR1 is SGDLS, CDR2 YYNGEE, per germline. The CDR3 here is CASSPVGQGTHEQFF. The CDR3 DNA reads TGTGCCAGCAGCCCAGTGGGACAGGGTACACATGAGCAGTTCTTC.

This chain links TRBV7-6 with TRBJ1-1; TRBD1 aligns across 7 bases. Trimming cost V 5 bases and J 0 bases; bases outside gene matches: 6. This CDR3 contains 15 residues. Germline CDR1 is SGHVS and CDR2 is FNYEAQ. The CDR3 loop is CASSAAGQLNTEAFF. The CDR3 DNA reads TGTGCCAGCAGCGCGGCGGGACAGTTGAACACTGAAGCTTTCTTT.

This chain links TRBV19 with TRBJ2-3; 9 nucleotides align to TRBD1. The V gene end was trimmed by 8 bases and the J gene end by 0 bases; junction bases not matched to a gene: 9. From germline, CDR1 is LNHDA and CDR2 SQIVND (reference sequence). The CDR3 extends over 16 amino acids. The CDR3 DNA sequence: TGTGCCAGTGCGAACAGGGGGCATACTAGCACAGATACGCAGTATTTT. This codes for CASANRGHTSTDTQYF.

CDR3 sequence: CASSDRAGGRSNQPQHF. The CDR3 region has the DNA TGTGCCAGCAGTGATAGGGCAGGGGGAAGGAGCAATCAGCCCCAGCATTTT. V is TRBV6-1 and J is TRBJ1-5; TRBD1 agrees at 7 bases. Germline V gene sequence: CDR1 MNHNS, CDR2 SASEGT. V shed 3 bases and J 1 base; nucleotides not matched to a gene: 9. This CDR3 is built from 17 residues.

The table lists this clone with a few counts. J is TRBJ1-1 and V is TRBV10-1; a possible D gene is TRBD1 (6 bases). Per germline, CDR1 WNHNN and CDR2 SYGVQD (reference sequence). CDR3 size: 15 residues. Between the trimmed V and J ends, which lost 2 bases and 0 bases, there was a span of 10 bases. The CDR3 is CASSEGQIMNTEAFF. The DNA for the CDR3 is TGCGCCAGCAGTGAGGGACAGATTATGAACACTGAAGCTTTCTTT.

This chain links TRBV6-1 with TRBJ1-1; perhaps TRBD1 as D (6 bases). CDR1 MNHNS and CDR2 SASEGT come from the germline V gene. The CDR3 totals 13 residues. Trimming took 2 bases from V and 9 from J, leaving 13 bases between them. Here the CDR3 reads CASSELTGQKAFF. DNA for the CDR3: TGTGCCAGCAGTGAACTGACCGGACAGAAAGCTTTCTTT.

The V and J genes are TRBV5-1 and TRBJ1-4, with D uncertain. Germline CDR1 is SGHRS and CDR2 is YFSETQ. CDR3 length equals 18 residues. Trimming shortened V by 6 bases and J by 3 bases, and 24 bases separated the two germline ends. CDR3 sequence: CASKEPKPVAGANEKLFF. As DNA, the CDR3 is TGCGCCAGCAAAGAACCGAAGCCGGTAGCCGGGGCTAATGAAAAACTGTTTTTT.

This clone turned up a few times. This chain joins TRBV10-2 and TRBJ1-5; D uncertain. This CDR3 spans 15 amino acids. V lost 2 bases and J 0 bases, leaving 8 bases between the germline ends. Germline CDR1 WSHSY, CDR2 SAAADI. DNA for the CDR3: TGCGCCAGCAGTGAGGGCAGTCATAGCAATCAGCCCCAGCATTTT. It codes for CASSEGSHSNQPQHF.

V usage is TRBV2 and J usage is TRBJ1-6; D perhaps matches TRBD1 (5 bases). CDR1 and CDR2 (germline): SNHLY, FYNNEI. Trimming shortened V by 8 bases and J by 7 bases, and 21 bases separated the two germline ends. This CDR3 has 16 residues. The CDR3 is CASRSGGAGWNSPLHF. CDR3 bases: TGTGCCAGCCGATCCGGGGGAGCGGGGTGGAATTCACCCCTCCACTTT.

The chain carries TRBV7-2 and TRBJ2-7, with a tentative D call TRBD1 (5 bases). Trimming took off 0 bases at V and 6 bases at J, with 6 bases between the two ends. This CDR3 spans 12 amino acids. Germline values: CDR1 SGHTA, CDR2 FQGNSA. CDR3 residues: CASSLAGLEQYF. CDR3 in DNA: TGTGCCAGCAGCTTAGCGGGGCTCGAGCAGTACTTC.

This chain connects TRBV25-1 to TRBJ2-7, with D perhaps matching TRBD1 (6 bases). Looked up from germline, CDR1 is MGHDK and CDR2 is SYGVNS. Trimming pared 3 bases from V and 2 bases from J, leaving 11 bases between. The CDR3 is 14 residues long. DNA for the CDR3: TGTGCCAGCAGTGATGACAGGCCCACCTACGAGCAGTACTTC. Residues: CASSDDRPTYEQYF.

The chain carries TRBV10-1 and TRBJ1-4, with 10 bases identical to TRBD1. The CDR3 is 15 amino acids. The junction had 4 bases not matched to a gene; V was cut back by 3 bases and J by 6 bases. Germline values: CDR1 WNHNN, CDR2 SYGVQD (reference sequence). CDR3 sequence (DNA): TGCGCCAGCAGTGATCCCGGGACAGGGGATGAAAAACTGTTTTTT. Encoded protein: CASSDPGTGDEKLFF.

The genes are TRBV5-1 and TRBJ2-5; D might be TRBD2 (5 bases). V lost 0 bases and J 1 base, leaving 7 bases between the germline ends. CDR3 length equals 14 residues. Germline V gene lookup returns CDR1 SGHRS and CDR2 YFSETQ. The CDR3, as DNA: TGCGCCAGCAGCTTGGTGACTACCCAAGAGACCCAGTACTTC. It yields the protein CASSLVTTQETQYF. The full variable domain, with the rest looked up from reference TRBV5-1 and TRBJ2-5, is KAGVTQTPRYLIKTRGQQVTLSCSPISGHRSVSWYQQTPGQGLQFLFEYFSETQRNKGNFPGRFSGRQFSNSRSEMNVSTLELGDSALYLCASSLVTTQETQYFGPGTRLLVL.